The entry below gives a single T cell receptor beta chain sequence along with its context. Via MiXCR, TCRdb re-called the 5' RACE reads, giving one row per CDR3 protein. Of approximately 93,000 distinct CDR3 sequences listed, approximately 19% are singletons. The data are from a study of spatial heterogeneity in lung cancer. V was trimmed by 0 bases and J by 0 bases, leaving 10 bases between them. Germline CDR1 and CDR2: SGDLS and YYNGEE. This CDR3 spans 16 amino acids. Time point in this sample: blood at routine non-recurrence follow-up after resection. This receptor was obtained from a male donor with early-stage non-small cell lung cancer. The chain combines TRBV9 with TRBJ2-1; D is possibly TRBD1 (6 bases). The sample was PBMCs, taken at follow-up. Written as DNA, the CDR3 is TGTGCCAGCAGCGTAGGGACAGCTCTCTCCTACAATGAGCAGTTCTTC. This translates into CASSVGTALSYNEQFF.